These 11 T cell receptor beta chains came from one sample sequenced in a study of T cell responses to AZD1222 COVID-19 vaccine. Profiling relied on immunoSEQ multiplex PCR, and the TCRdb table lists in-frame clones only, not all of them. The data show more than 80,000 clones, around 85% seen once. The sequences come from peripheral blood, collected 28 days after the second AZD1222 dose. The receptors stem from an adult who received the AZD1222 COVID-19 vaccine.

The rearrangement uses TRBV19 and TRBJ1-1; 9 bases are a match to TRBD1. V dropped 5 bases and J dropped 5; count of bases not matched to a gene: 6. This CDR3 spans 14 amino acids. Germline V gene sequence: CDR1 LNHDA, CDR2 SQIVND (reference sequence). The CDR3 is CASSLPTGGTEAFF. The DNA of the CDR3 is TGTGCCAGTAGTCTTCCGACAGGGGGGACTGAAGCTTTCTTT.

V usage is TRBV18 and J usage is TRBJ2-1, with TRBD1 identical over 9 bases. Germline values: CDR1 KGHSH, CDR2 LQKENI. CDR3 length equals 16 residues. The J segment lost 7 bases and the V segment lost 2 bases, leaving 9 bases of the junction unmatched. CDR3 bases: TGTGCCAGCTCACCAAGGAGGGGACAGGGAGGTAATGAGCAGTTCTTC. Amino acids: CASSPRRGQGGNEQFF. Full variable domain (missing parts from reference TRBV18 and TRBJ2-1): NAGVMQNPRHLVRRRGQEARLRCSPMKGHSHVYWYRQLPEEGLKFMVYLQKENIIDESGMPKERFSAEFPKEGPSILRIQQVVRGDSAAYFCASSPRRGQGGNEQFFGPGTRLTVL.

This chain links TRBV2 with TRBJ2-1; D is possibly TRBD1 or TRBD2 (6 bases each). V shed 6 bases and J shed 6 bases, with 18 bases lying between them. CDR3 length: 15 amino acids. The germline CDR1 and CDR2 sequences are SNHLY and FYNNEI. For the CDR3, the DNA is TGTGCCAGCAGCTACAGGGCCGGGGGTTCCAATGAGCAGTTCTTC. It codes for CASSYRAGGSNEQFF.

The chain has TRBV9 and TRBJ1-3; D is ambiguous. This CDR3 has 14 residues. CDR1 is SGDLS and CDR2 is YYNGEE in the germline V gene. V was clipped by 0 bases and J by 0 bases, with 4 bases between them. CDR3 protein: CASSVVDSGNTIYF. For the CDR3, the DNA is TGTGCCAGCAGCGTAGTAGACTCTGGAAACACCATATATTTT.

The chain carries TRBV28 and TRBJ2-2, with 9 bases aligning to TRBD1. The length of the CDR3 is 15 residues. Per the germline V gene, CDR1 is MDHEN and CDR2 is SYDVKM. The ends lost 2 bases at V and 4 bases at J; junction bases unmatched: 2. CDR3 region: CASSLGTGITGELFF. The CDR3 DNA reads as TGTGCCAGCAGTTTAGGGACAGGGATCACCGGGGAGCTGTTTTTT.

Only a few counts were recorded for this clone. This sequence joins TRBV6-5 and TRBJ2-7; no definite D call. CDR1 and CDR2 (germline): MNHEY, SVGAGI. Trimming took 5 bases from V and 5 from J, leaving 16 bases between them. The CDR3 spans 14 residues. The chain's CDR3 is CASSPSLSKDEQYF. CDR3 DNA sequence: TGTGCCAGCAGTCCGTCGCTGTCAAAGGACGAGCAGTACTTC.

The rearrangement uses TRBV11-1 and TRBJ2-5; D possibly corresponds to TRBD2 (5 bases). V lost 9 bases to trimming and J lost 2 bases, with 7 bases between them. Germline lookup yields CDR1 SGHAT and CDR2 FQDESV (reference sequence). This CDR3 is 11 amino acids long. The CDR3 nucleotides read TGTGCCAGTCCGGGGCAAGAGACCCAGTACTTC. Amino acids: CASPGQETQYF.

The sample holds a few counts of this clone. The rearrangement links TRBV29-1 to TRBJ1-2; the D is unclear. The V end lost 7 bases, the J end lost 0 bases, and 9 bases lay between the germline ends. The CDR3 loop spans 12 amino acids. The germline gives CDR1 SQVTM, CDR2 ANQGSEA. The CDR3 is CSAFRPNYGYTF. DNA for the CDR3: TGCAGCGCCTTCAGGCCTAACTATGGCTACACCTTC.

Worth noting for this clone: Other DNA sequences in this sample translate to the same CDR3. The CDR3 here is CASSPGQGVSPLHF. The DNA of the CDR3 is TGTGCCAGCAGTCCGGGACAGGGGGTTTCACCCCTCCACTTT. V gene TRBV6-5 combines with J gene TRBJ1-6; the match to TRBD1 covers 11 bases. CDR1 is MNHEY and CDR2 is SVGAGI in the germline V gene. V lost 5 bases to trimming and J lost 9 bases; unmatched junction nucleotides: 3. The CDR3 runs 14 residues.

V and J are TRBV14 and TRBJ2-7; 8 bases agree with TRBD1. CDR1 and CDR2 (germline): SGHDN, FVKESK. This CDR3 has 15 amino acids. The trim removed 1 base at V and 4 bases at J, leaving 6 bases unmatched. The CDR3 DNA is TGTGCCAGCAGCCAAGCCCGGACAGGGCCTTACGAGCAGTACTTC. It specifies CASSQARTGPYEQYF.

The V call is TRBV5-6, the J call TRBJ1-1, with 7 bases fitting TRBD1. The ends lost 2 bases at V and 5 bases at J; junction bases unmatched: 15. Germline V CDR1 and CDR2: SGHDT, YYEEEE. The CDR3 is 17 residues long. CDR3 DNA: TGTGCCAGCAGCTTAGGGGCCCGGGGACAGCGGAGAACTGAAGCTTTCTTT. As protein: CASSLGARGQRRTEAFF.